Detailed here is one T cell receptor (beta chain). Its antigen is undetermined. Sequencing was performed with immunoSEQ multiplex PCR; in TCRdb, only in-frame clones are kept and a portion is missing. The data contain about 130,000 clones, roughly 86% of them seen just once; the ten biggest clones take up roughly a tenth. This entry belongs to a study of T cell responses to AZD1222 COVID-19 vaccine. Overall study context: Pooling was applied to second doses at about 4 or about 12 weeks. Study-level points and caveats: Reportedly, close to half of spike-specific TCRs are directed against unmutated variant regions.

Trimming pared 7 bases from V and 1 base from J, leaving 7 bases between. This CDR3 has 12 amino acids. CDR1 MNHEY and CDR2 SMNVEV come from the germline V gene (reference sequence). Specimen: peripheral blood, collected on day 0 of AZD1222 vaccination. The receptor comes from an adult in good health. This chain joins TRBV27 and TRBJ1-1; no definite D call. The CDR3 sequence: CASKDPNTEAFF. In DNA form, the CDR3 reads TGTGCCAGCAAAGACCCGAACACTGAAGCTTTCTTT.